The 22 T cell receptor beta chains below all came from one sample that was sequenced in a study of glioma-infiltrating T cells after dendritic cell vaccination. Libraries were prepared by immunoSEQ multiplex PCR; TCRdb keeps only in-frame clonotypes and omits some of them. Of roughly 98,000 clones in the sample, over 75% were seen once. Sequencing was performed on blood, taken before dendritic cell vaccination. The receptor set was obtained from a human donor with glioblastoma.

For the CDR3, the DNA is TGTGCCAGCAGTCTTGGGGCAGCAGGATTATATGGCTACACCTTC. It yields the protein CASSLGAAGLYGYTF. The chain is built from TRBV2 and TRBJ1-2; D perhaps matches TRBD1 (5 bases). This CDR3 region has 15 residues. Trimming took 5 bases from V and 5 from J, leaving 18 bases between them. CDR1 and CDR2 from the germline V gene are SNHLY and FYNNEI.

This clone was counted once. DNA of the CDR3: TGTGCCAGCAGCTTATGGTCTAGCGGGAGTGCGGATACGCAGTATTTT. This sequence encodes CASSLWSSGSADTQYF. The chain recombines TRBV7-3 with TRBJ2-3, with TRBD2 matching over 10 bases. The V and J ends lost 2 bases and 6 bases, in that order; junction bases with no gene match: 8. The length of the CDR3 is 16 residues. From germline, CDR1 is SGHTA and CDR2 FQGTGA.

The chain employs TRBV19 and TRBJ2-7; 9 nucleotides match TRBD1. Trimming removed 4 bases from V and 3 bases from J; junction bases left unmatched: 7. Germline CDR1 LNHDA, CDR2 SQIVND (reference sequence). The CDR3 has 15 residues. Here the CDR3 reads CASSTVRDRDYEQYF. The CDR3 bases are TGTGCCAGTAGTACTGTCCGGGACAGGGACTACGAGCAGTACTTC.

Written as DNA, the CDR3 is TGCGCCAGCAGCCACCCGGGGGGGCGGACGCCGGGTTGGAGTCGCACAGATACGCAGTATTTT. It specifies CASSHPGGRTPGWSRTDTQYF. The V and J genes are TRBV4-1 and TRBJ2-3; 8 positions match TRBD2. V trimming: 3 bases; J trimming: 1 base; junction bases outside the gene matches: 21. Germline V lookup: CDR1 MGHRA, CDR2 YSYEKL. The CDR3 sequence is 21 residues long.

The V call is TRBV9, the J call TRBJ2-6, with 9 bases fitting TRBD1. The trim removed 4 bases at V and 2 bases at J, leaving 13 bases unmatched. Germline V gives CDR1 SGDLS, CDR2 YYNGEE. The CDR3 extends over 19 amino acids. The CDR3 loop reads CASSPLRWTGATGANVLTF. The CDR3 DNA is TGTGCCAGCAGCCCCCTCCGGTGGACAGGGGCGACTGGGGCCAACGTCCTGACTTTC.

This sequence joins TRBV7-9 and TRBJ2-2, with TRBD2 as a possible D gene (5 bases). The CDR3 covers 14 residues. V was shortened by 5 bases and J by 4 bases, with 11 bases between the two germline ends. CDR1 SEHNR and CDR2 FQNEAQ come from the germline V gene (reference sequence). CDR3: CASSRVRGTGELFF. As DNA, the CDR3 is TGTGCCAGCAGCCGCGTCCGGGGCACCGGGGAGCTGTTTTTT.

This rearrangement joins TRBV5-1 to TRBJ1-2; TRBD1 aligns across 10 bases. Germline CDR1 reads SGHRS; CDR2 reads YFSETQ. CDR3 length: 16 amino acids. The J segment lost 3 bases and the V segment lost 1 base, leaving 6 bases of the junction unmatched. CDR3 DNA: TGCGCCAGCAGCTTGTCAGGGACAGGGGAGGACTATGGCTACACCTTC. It yields the protein CASSLSGTGEDYGYTF.

J is TRBJ1-1 and V is TRBV6-5; D gene uncertain. The V end was cut by 0 bases, the J end by 1 base, with 12 bases between. The CDR3 is 16 residues long. Germline V gives CDR1 MNHEY, CDR2 SVGAGI. The CDR3 nucleotides read TGTGCCAGCAGTTACTCGAGAGGGTTTGCGAACACTGAAGCTTTCTTT. Its protein is CASSYSRGFANTEAFF.

CDR3 protein: CASSEIAPRTGYGNQPQHF. In nucleotides, the CDR3 is TGCGCCAGCAGCGAAATCGCCCCGCGGACAGGTTACGGCAATCAGCCCCAGCATTTT. The chain joins TRBV10-2 to TRBJ1-5, with TRBD1 identical over 7 bases. The CDR3 runs 19 residues. J lost 2 bases, V lost 6 bases, and 19 bases had no gene match. Germline CDR1 is WSHSY and CDR2 is SAAADI.

The chain links TRBV19 to TRBJ2-7, with 7 bases matching TRBD1. The ends lost 5 bases at V and 1 base at J; junction bases unmatched: 5. Germline lookup yields CDR1 LNHDA and CDR2 SQIVND (reference sequence). CDR3 length equals 14 residues. CDR3 amino acids: CASSAPGQSYEQYF. CDR3 sequence (DNA): TGTGCCAGTAGTGCCCCGGGACAGTCCTACGAGCAGTACTTC.

The chain joins TRBV6-1 to TRBJ1-1; TRBD1 matches at 9 bases. This CDR3 contains 13 residues. V lost 8 bases and J lost 5; bases outside the gene matches: 6. Germline V gene lookup returns CDR1 MNHNS and CDR2 SASEGT. CDR3 DNA: TGTGCCAGCCACAGGGGGCAGGGGACTGAAGCTTTCTTT. This codes for CASHRGQGTEAFF.

V is TRBV4-3 and J is TRBJ2-7; D is perhaps TRBD1 (6 bases). The CDR3 totals 16 residues. Germline V gene sequence: CDR1 LGHNA, CDR2 YSLEER. V shed 4 bases and J shed 2 bases, with 18 bases lying between them. The CDR3 DNA is TGCGCCAGCAGCCCCTTAGGGGGACGGCAGACCTACGAGCAGTACTTC. This codes for CASSPLGGRQTYEQYF.

This chain links TRBV7-8 with TRBJ2-2, with TRBD1 matching over 10 bases. V gave up 5 bases and J gave up 4 bases; unmatched junction bases: 4. Germline V gene data show CDR1 as SGHVS and CDR2 as FQNEAQ. This CDR3 contains 15 residues. CDR3 loop: CASSPGQGSTGELFF. In nucleotides, the CDR3 is TGTGCCAGCAGCCCGGGACAGGGGTCCACCGGGGAGCTGTTTTTT.

The chain carries TRBV9 and TRBJ2-7; no reliable D call. Germline CDR1 SGDLS, CDR2 YYNGEE. This CDR3 has 13 residues. Deletions cut 0 bases from V and 5 bases from J, with 9 bases between. CDR3 bases: TGTGCCAGCAGCGTAGGGGCAGTCAACGAGCAGTACTTC. Translating it yields CASSVGAVNEQYF.

The chain carries TRBV19 and TRBJ1-2; TRBD1 might be the D (5 bases). Germline CDR1 is LNHDA and CDR2 is SQIVND (reference sequence). This CDR3 has 12 residues. Trimming took 5 bases from V and 5 from J, leaving 9 bases between them. This chain's CDR3 is CASSSGEYGYTF. The DNA of the CDR3 is TGTGCCAGTAGTTCGGGGGAGTATGGCTACACCTTC.

V and J are TRBV19 and TRBJ2-2, with 7 bases fitting TRBD1. CDR1 and CDR2 from the germline V gene are LNHDA and SQIVND (reference sequence). This CDR3 has 16 amino acids. V shed 4 bases and J 0 bases; nucleotides not matched to a gene: 5. CDR3 coding DNA: TGTGCCAGTAGTAAGAAGACAGGGCCGAACACCGGGGAGCTGTTTTTT. This encodes CASSKKTGPNTGELFF. The complete variable domain, with remaining parts taken from reference TRBV19 and TRBJ2-2, reads DGGITQSPKYLFRKEGQNVTLSCEQNLNHDAMYWYRQDPGQGLRLIYYSQIVNDFQKGDIAEGYSVSREKKESFPLTVTSAQKNPTAFYLCASSKKTGPNTGELFFGEGSRLTVL.

The V gene is TRBV7-2, the J gene TRBJ1-1; D is ambiguous. Trimming left V 3 bases short and J 3 bases short, with 14 bases between. Germline values: CDR1 SGHTA, CDR2 FQGNSA. The CDR3 loop spans 15 amino acids. The CDR3 protein is CASSFLYEGDTEAFF. Here the CDR3 DNA reads TGTGCCAGCAGCTTTTTGTACGAGGGAGACACTGAAGCTTTCTTT.

The gene calls are TRBV5-1 and TRBJ2-7; 14 bases are shared with TRBD2. Looked up from germline, CDR1 is SGHRS and CDR2 is YFSETQ. Trimming took 4 bases from V and 2 from J; bases not matched to a gene: 5. CDR3 length: 16 amino acids. CDR3 coding DNA: TGCGCCAGCAGCCCGGGACTAGCGGGGGCCGCCTACGAGCAGTACTTC. It specifies CASSPGLAGAAYEQYF.

The chain carries TRBV5-6 and TRBJ2-5, with 8 bases fitting TRBD1. Germline loops: CDR1 SGHDT, CDR2 YYEEEE. Germline trimming cut 4 bases from V and 4 bases from J; bases unmatched to any gene: 9. This CDR3 is built from 15 residues. The CDR3 loop is CASSPLHGQGETQYF. In DNA form, the CDR3 reads TGTGCCAGCAGCCCCCTGCACGGACAGGGAGAGACCCAGTACTTC.

This clone was seen more than once but under ten times. The V and J genes are TRBV6-6 and TRBJ2-1, with TRBD2 identical over 14 bases. CDR1 and CDR2 from the germline V gene are MNHNY and SVGAGI (reference sequence). The CDR3 length is 16 residues. The V segment lost 5 bases and the J segment 8 bases; nucleotides outside the gene matches: 8. The CDR3 region is CASSTPGTSGSDEQFF. CDR3 nucleotide sequence: TGTGCCAGCAGTACCCCCGGGACTAGCGGGAGTGATGAGCAGTTCTTC.

This rearrangement joins TRBV6-5 to TRBJ2-7; D call uncertain. The CDR3 contains 15 residues. The germline V gene has CDR1 MNHEY and CDR2 SVGAGI. V was shortened by 4 bases and J by 2 bases, with 15 bases between the two germline ends. CDR3 protein: CASSSYPNPPYEQYF. The CDR3 DNA reads TGTGCCAGCAGTTCATATCCTAACCCGCCCTACGAGCAGTACTTC.

The CDR3 here is CASSLGRWGAEAFF. For the CDR3, the DNA is TGTGCCAGCAGTTTGGGCCGGTGGGGAGCTGAAGCTTTCTTT. The rearrangement joins TRBV28 to TRBJ1-1; no reliable D call. CDR3 length: 14 amino acids. Trimming stripped 3 bases from V and 6 bases from J, with 14 bases between. Germline CDR1 reads MDHEN; CDR2 reads SYDVKM.